This entry features one T cell receptor beta chain sequence. Trimming pared 3 bases from V and 3 bases from J, leaving 13 bases between. The CDR3 is 15 amino acids. Germline V gene data show CDR1 as LNHDA and CDR2 as SQIVND (reference sequence). The sample is drawn from a study of blood T cell repertoires in COVID-19. Across the study: The United States, Italy and Spain were the sources of the acute and convalescent COVID-19 samples.

Measured with immunoSEQ multiplex PCR; TCRdb has only the in-frame clones, and not every one. The sample holds 200,000 to 300,000 clones, around four fifths seen once. Input material: peripheral blood. This clonotype was obtained from a woman aged 60-70 years with active or convalescent COVID-19. The rearrangement joins TRBV19 to TRBJ2-3, with a tentative D call TRBD2 (5 bases). CDR3 amino acids: CASSISRVWTDTQYF. The CDR3 region has the DNA TGTGCCAGTAGTATCTCGAGGGTTTGGACAGATACGCAGTATTTT.